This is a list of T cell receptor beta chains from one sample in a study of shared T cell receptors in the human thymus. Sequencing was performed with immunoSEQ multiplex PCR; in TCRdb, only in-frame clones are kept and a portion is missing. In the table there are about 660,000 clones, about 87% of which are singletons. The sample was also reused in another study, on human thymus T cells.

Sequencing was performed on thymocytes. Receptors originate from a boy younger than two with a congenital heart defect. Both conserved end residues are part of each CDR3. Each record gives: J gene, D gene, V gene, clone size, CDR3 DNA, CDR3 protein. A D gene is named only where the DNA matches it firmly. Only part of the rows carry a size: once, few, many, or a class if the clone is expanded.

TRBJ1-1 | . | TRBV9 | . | TGTGCCAGCAGCGTAGTCCTAGGGGACTTGATGAACACTGAAGCTTTCTTT | CASSVVLGDLMNTEAFF
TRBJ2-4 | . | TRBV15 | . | TGTGCCACCAGCAGAGATTTAAGTAGAGGGGCCAAAAACATTCAGTACTTC | CATSRDLSRGAKNIQYF
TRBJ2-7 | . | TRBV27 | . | TGTGCCAGCAGTTCGACCCACAGGGATCCCCTCTACGAGCAGTACTTC | CASSSTHRDPLYEQYF
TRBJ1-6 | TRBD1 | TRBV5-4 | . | TGTGCCAGCAACCAAGGACAGGGTATCAATTCACCCCTCCACTTT | CASNQGQGINSPLHF
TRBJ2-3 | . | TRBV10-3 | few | TGTGCCATCAGTGATGGGACTGACACTAGCACAGATACGCAGTATTTT | CAISDGTDTSTDTQYF
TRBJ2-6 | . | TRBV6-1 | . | TGTGCCAGCACCCTCTCTGGGGCCAACGTCCTGACTTTC | CASTLSGANVLTF
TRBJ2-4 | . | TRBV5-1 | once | TGCGTCAGCAGCTGGACAGTCCCTCGGAGCATTCAGTACTTC | CVSSWTVPRSIQYF
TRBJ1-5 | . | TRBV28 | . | TGTGCCAGCAGACCACGGGGGGATCAGCCCCAGCATTTT | CASRPRGDQPQHF
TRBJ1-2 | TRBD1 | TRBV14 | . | TGTGCCAGCAGCCTACTGAGAACTACAGGGGCGTTGTATGGCTACACCTTC | CASSLLRTTGALYGYTF
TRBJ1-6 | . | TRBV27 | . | TGTGCCAGCGGGGGAATAAGGCAGGGGAGCTCCTATAATTCACCCCTCCACTTT | CASGGIRQGSSYNSPLHF
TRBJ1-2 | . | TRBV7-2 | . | TGTGCCAGCAGAATAGAGGCCGGGGAAGGCTACTATGGCTACACCTTC | CASRIEAGEGYYGYTF
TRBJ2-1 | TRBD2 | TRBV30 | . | TGTGCCTGGAGTGTAACTAGCGGTTATGAGCAGTTCTTC | CAWSVTSGYEQFF
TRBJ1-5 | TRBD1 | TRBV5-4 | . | TGTGCCAGCAGCTTACAGGGGGAGCCCCAGCATTTT | CASSLQGEPQHF
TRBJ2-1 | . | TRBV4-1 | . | TGCGCCAGCAGCAAACCGGGGAGCGGTGAGCAGTTCTTC | CASSKPGSGEQFF
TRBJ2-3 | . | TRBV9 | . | TGTGCCAGCAGCTTAGGACTGAGCACAGATACGCAGTATTTT | CASSLGLSTDTQYF
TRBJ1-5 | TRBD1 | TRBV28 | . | TGTGCCAGCAGTTTAACCGGACAGGGGATTTCGGATCAGCCCCAGCATTTT | CASSLTGQGISDQPQHF
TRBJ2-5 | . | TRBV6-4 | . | TGTGCCAGCAGTGACTCGACTCTTTGGGAGACCCAGTACTTC | CASSDSTLWETQYF
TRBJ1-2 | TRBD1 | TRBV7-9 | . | TGTGCCAGCAGCTTAGGGTCCCGGGACAGGGAGTCTGGCTACACCTTC | CASSLGSRDRESGYTF